This T cell receptor beta chain comes out of a study of T cell responses to AZD1222 COVID-19 vaccine. About this clone: Its antigen is not known.

Study results and limitations: Spike-specific TCR breadth and depth went up after people got two AZD1222 doses.

V gave up 5 bases and J gave up 4 bases; unmatched junction bases: 11. Germline V gene lookup returns CDR1 SGHVS and CDR2 FQNEAQ. There are 17 residues in the CDR3. Method: immunoSEQ multiplex PCR; TCRdb's copy keeps in-frame clones and lacks some. Seen here are over 110,000 clones, 80% to 95% observed once, and the top ten hold roughly 1.8%. Sequenced here: peripheral blood, sampled on day 0 of AZD1222 vaccination. V is TRBV7-8 and J is TRBJ2-2; 9 positions match TRBD1. The clonotype originates from an adult in good health. The CDR3 spells CASSAYTGGSGTGELFF. The CDR3 DNA is TGTGCCAGCAGCGCGTACACAGGGGGCTCGGGCACCGGGGAGCTGTTTTTT.